Below, 6 T cell receptor beta chains from the same sample are listed, as sequenced in a study of blood T cell repertoires in COVID-19. Only in-frame clones appear in the TCRdb table, and some are missing; sequencing was by immunoSEQ multiplex PCR. The sample carries 130,000 or so clones, about four fifths recorded once. Sequencing was done on a sample of peripheral blood. All receptors come from a woman aged 55-75 years with acute or convalescent COVID-19.

The V gene is TRBV7-2, the J gene TRBJ2-3, with D unclear. Per the germline V gene, CDR1 is SGHTA and CDR2 is FQGNSA. V was pared by 4 bases and J by 9 bases, with 11 bases between. This CDR3 is 12 amino acids long. CDR3 bases: TGTGCCAGCAGCTCCGTTGAGAGAACGCAGTATTTT. This encodes CASSSVERTQYF.

V and J are TRBV19 and TRBJ1-1; tentative D call: TRBD1 (5 bases). The CDR3 length is 14 residues. V gave up 7 bases and J gave up 8 bases, with 20 bases separating them. In germline, CDR1 is LNHDA, CDR2 SQIVND (reference sequence). The CDR3: CASTPGRDNGEAFF. The CDR3 nucleotides read TGTGCCAGTACCCCAGGCAGGGATAATGGAGAAGCTTTCTTT.

This clone has a handful of counts. The CDR3 sequence: CAWDRGPGRFGSPLHF. In DNA, the CDR3 is TGTGCCTGGGACAGGGGGCCGGGGCGGTTCGGTTCACCCCTCCACTTT. The chain recombines TRBV30 with TRBJ1-6; TRBD1 matches 10 bases. V lost 5 bases to trimming and J lost 9 bases; unmatched junction nucleotides: 13. The germline V gene has CDR1 GTSNPN and CDR2 SVGIG (reference sequence). There are 16 residues in the CDR3.

The chain combines TRBV27 with TRBJ1-2, with TRBD1 identical over 7 bases. J was trimmed by 8 bases and V by 3 bases; bases with no gene match: 9. Germline values: CDR1 MNHEY, CDR2 SMNVEV (reference sequence). The CDR3 runs to 14 residues. CDR3: CASSFGNRGEGYTF. The CDR3 DNA sequence: TGTGCCAGCAGTTTTGGGAACAGGGGAGAGGGCTACACCTTC.

Points on this clone: Other nucleotide sequences in the sample specify the same CDR3. DNA of the CDR3: TGTGCCAGCAGCCCAAGCGGGGTAAGCACAGATACGCAGTATTTT. Protein sequence: CASSPSGVSTDTQYF. The V gene is TRBV7-9, the J gene TRBJ2-3; TRBD2 matches 7 bases. V dropped 5 bases and J dropped 0; count of bases not matched to a gene: 5. Germline V CDR1 and CDR2: SEHNR, FQNEAQ (reference sequence). This CDR3 is 15 amino acids long.

This clone was observed a few times. V gene TRBV7-9 combines with J gene TRBJ1-2; D ambiguous. Germline V gene lookup returns CDR1 SEHNR and CDR2 FQNEAQ (reference sequence). The CDR3 totals 14 residues. V was clipped by 0 bases and J by 3 bases, with 8 bases between them. The CDR3 bases are TGTGCCAGCAGCTTAGCCGGCGGCCACTATGGCTACACCTTC. Translation gives CASSLAGGHYGYTF.